This TCR beta chain was observed in a study of blood T cell repertoires in COVID-19. Study-wide context: The samples span acute and convalescent COVID-19 from the United States, Italy and Spain. In each case, the material was cDNA or gDNA derived from T cells, B-cell-depleted T cells, or PBMCs.

Authors' analysis steps: Using reference gene primer amplification, nucleated cell counts were estimated. Clones were read by immunoSEQ multiplex PCR, and TCRdb kept only the in-frame ones, dropping some. That table supplies the V and J calls and clone size; D and trimming were determined from the DNA. Among approximately 26,000 clones listed, approximately 81% were seen once. Germline CDR1 reads GTSNPN; CDR2 reads SVGIG (reference sequence). The V end lost 5 bases, the J end lost 3 bases, and 13 bases lay between the germline ends. The CDR3 sequence is 13 residues long. The sample taken for sequencing was peripheral blood. The TCR sequence derives from a human donor in a cohort sampled during active COVID-19. V is TRBV30 and J is TRBJ1-1, with TRBD1 as a possible D gene (6 bases). The CDR3 DNA follows: TGTGCCTGGGATCAGGGGACCTACACTGAAGCTTTCTTT. Amino acid sequence: CAWDQGTYTEAFF.